Detailed here is one TCR beta chain. The target of this receptor is not known. No much larger clonotype is one base removed from it; base qualities were not supplied. This specimen belongs to a study of T-cell reconstitution after alpha-beta-depleted transplantation in children (dated by TCRdb to 2016 to 2017). Regarding the study in general: The study quantitatively tracked T-cell immune reconstitution after TCRalphabeta/CD19-depleted allogeneic hematopoietic cell transplantation in children using TCR repertoire profiling.

The intended sense of this specimen's treatment or condition label: allogeneic hematopoietic cell transplantation with graft depleted of TCRalphabeta T cells and CD19 B cells. The children who served as transplant recipients had been given grafts of TCRalphabeta/CD19-depleted allogeneic hematopoietic cells. Receptor amplification or capture employed PCR. The data were produced on an Illumina HiSeq 2500. TCR library preparation used molecular barcoding, with unique molecular identifiers applied to normalize quantification of the TCRbeta repertoire. TCRdb trimmed public reads at Q25 via fastp, called clones via MiXCR and kept in-frame beta chains. Rows are unified per CDR3 protein, each entry keeping the most common DNA and genes. The sample profile shows about 200,000 distinct CDR3 sequences; about 8.4% of them were found once. The ten most abundant clones make up about 40% of the sample. What the study reported, not specific to this receptor: The apparently early alphabetaT-cell count recovery about two months after transplant was reportedly dependent on only several hundred rapidly expanded clones derived from non-depleted graft cells. The frequencies of hyperexpanded clones fell over the following months, and after one year, T-cell counts and TCRbeta diversity were mostly attributed to newly produced T cells. In some patients, the high TCRbeta diversity seen at day 60 was put down to recipient T cells and intrathymic progenitors that had survived conditioning.

The germline V gene yields SGHRS for CDR1 and YFSETQ for CDR2. CDR3 length: 15 amino acids, cysteine to phenylalanine. The DNA shown is the 45-base CDR3, in frame from base 1. Here V drops 4 bases and J drops 2 bases, and the junction holds 5 bases not matched to any gene. The source is a male patient under 10 years old who had a stem cell transplant for acute myeloid leukemia, so the T cells may come from the graft donor. The chain couples TRBV5-1 to TRBJ2-7, with TRBD2 identical over 11 junction bases. Source: PBMCs, mostly from graft donor cells, taken 360 days after TCRalphabeta/CD19-depleted stem cell transplant. The CDR3 region reads CASSRGTSGAYEQYF. The nucleotide sequence is given as TGCGCCAGCAGCCGAGGGACTAGCGGAGCCTACGAGCAGTACTTC.